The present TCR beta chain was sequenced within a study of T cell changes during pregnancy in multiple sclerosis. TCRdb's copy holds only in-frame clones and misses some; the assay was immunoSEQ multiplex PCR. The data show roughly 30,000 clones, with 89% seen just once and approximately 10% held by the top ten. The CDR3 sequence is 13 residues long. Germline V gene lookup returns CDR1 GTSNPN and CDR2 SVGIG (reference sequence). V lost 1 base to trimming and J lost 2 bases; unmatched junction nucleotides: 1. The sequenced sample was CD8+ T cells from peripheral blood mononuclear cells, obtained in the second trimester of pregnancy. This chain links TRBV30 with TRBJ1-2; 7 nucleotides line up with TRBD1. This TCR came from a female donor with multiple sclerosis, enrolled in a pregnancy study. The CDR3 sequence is CAWSETGNYGYTF. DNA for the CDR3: TGTGCCTGGAGTGAGACAGGGAACTATGGCTACACCTTC.